This T cell receptor beta chain is drawn from a study of response to subunit inactivated influenza vaccine. Broader study findings: Each seasonal flu vaccination may recruit only limited new T cells, authors suggested.

CDR1 and CDR2 (germline): MGHRA, YSYEKL. The CDR3 contains 15 residues. V lost 3 bases and J 4 bases, leaving 15 bases between the germline ends. Each CDR3 protein gets one entry after TCRdb re-called the RT-PCR reads with MiXCR. The repertoire holds 800,000 or so distinct CDR3 sequences, with 21% as singletons. This clonotype has more than one count but fewer than ten. The antigen is undetermined. This receptor was taken from a man between 45 and 60 years old who received an inactivated influenza vaccine. The chain links TRBV4-1 to TRBJ2-5; D is unclear. The sequences come from PBMCs from blood, collected roughly 5 days after vaccination. CDR3 loop: CASSQILPIGETQYF. The CDR3 DNA sequence: TGCGCCAGCAGCCAGATTCTTCCAATAGGAGAGACCCAGTACTTC.